The sequence of this T cell receptor (beta chain) was determined in a study of beta chain features in type 1 diabetes. Overall study findings and caveats: High TCR expression in some cells could lead to their over-representation in cDNA sequencing. Among patients, naive, central memory and Treg TCRB repertoires appeared more similar than among healthy donors. Individuals with type 1 diabetes displayed fewer insertions and more deletions at VDJ junctions.

The V and J ends lost 6 bases and 7 bases, in that order; junction bases with no gene match: 9. The CDR3 is 14 amino acids. From germline, CDR1 is MDHEN and CDR2 SYDVKM. The authors took one heparinised blood draw, averaging approximately 120 mL, from each donor. In this sample, this clone turned up a few times. The antigen remains undetermined. Expressed TCRB transcripts were sequenced because the isolated RNA had all been reverse transcribed beforehand. The method was immunoSEQ multiplex PCR; TCRdb's version includes in-frame clones alone and lacks a portion of them. The sample shows hundreds of thousands of clones, roughly 9.6% of them seen only once.

V is TRBV28 and J is TRBJ1-5; 7 bases map to TRBD1. The TCR was taken from a woman younger than 30 in good health. The sequenced sample was naive CD4+ T cells from blood. In DNA, the CDR3 is TGTGCCAGCAGCCTACAGGGGATAGGGCAGCCCCAGCATTTT. The encoded protein is CASSLQGIGQPQHF.